These 32 T cell receptor beta chains came from one sample sequenced in a study of T cell responses to AZD1222 COVID-19 vaccine. The table came from immunoSEQ multiplex PCR; TCRdb's copy has only in-frame clones and leaves some out. The sample has about 120,000 clones; roughly 84% are singletons. The material sequenced was peripheral blood, taken on day 0 of AZD1222 vaccination. The receptor source for this set is an adult in good health.

The genes are TRBV3-1 (or the pseudogene TRBV3-2) and TRBJ1-6; the D gene is possibly TRBD1 (6 bases). With 3 bases removed from V and 10 bases from J, the gap between germline ends came to 13 bases. From germline, CDR1 is LGHDT and CDR2 YNNKEL (reference sequence). CDR3 size: 14 residues. The CDR3 loop is CASSHQGKRSPLHF. In nucleotides, the CDR3 is TGTGCCAGCAGCCACCAGGGGAAGAGGTCACCCCTCCACTTT.

This chain joins TRBV7-9 and TRBJ2-6; 7 bases map to TRBD1. Germline assignment: CDR1 SEHNR and CDR2 FQNEAQ (reference sequence). The CDR3 runs to 16 residues. The trim removed 8 bases at V and 0 bases at J, leaving 7 bases unmatched. The CDR3 loop reads CASRDSRYSGANVLTF. The CDR3 DNA reads TGTGCCAGCCGGGACAGCAGATACTCTGGGGCCAACGTCCTGACTTTC. The whole variable domain, remainder taken from reference TRBV7-9 and TRBJ2-6, is DTGVSQNPRHKITKRGQNVTFRCDPISEHNRLYWYRQTLGQGPEFLTYFQNEAQLEKSRLLSDRFSAERPKGSFSTLEIQRTEQGDSAMYLCASRDSRYSGANVLTFGAGSRLTVL.

This chain links TRBV4-1 with TRBJ1-2, with 9 nucleotides matching TRBD1. Germline V gives CDR1 MGHRA, CDR2 YSYEKL. CDR3 length equals 17 residues. V dropped 1 base and J dropped 1; count of bases not matched to a gene: 7. This CDR3 is CASSQGAPGQGNYGYTF. CDR3 nucleotides: TGCGCCAGCAGCCAAGGAGCCCCGGGACAGGGTAACTATGGCTACACCTTC.

Only a few counts were recorded for this clone. J is TRBJ1-2 and V is TRBV21-1; no DNA check was done on the table's D call, TRBD1. TRBV21-1 is deemed a pseudogene. The CDR3 has 15 amino acids. CDR3 in DNA: TGTGCCAGCAGCAAGGGTACAGGGGTATACTATGGCTACACCTTC. It is translated as CASSKGTGVYYGYTF.

The chain uses TRBV11-2 and TRBJ2-5; D unclear. The CDR3 is 12 residues long. V was cut by 6 bases and J by 2 bases, with 7 bases left in between. Germline V gene lookup returns CDR1 SGHAT and CDR2 FQNNGV. CDR3 bases: TGTGCCAGCAGAGGCAGTCAAGAGACCCAGTACTTC. It yields the protein CASRGSQETQYF.

J is TRBJ1-5 and V is TRBV19; TRBD1 is a possible D gene (6 bases). The V gene lost 3 bases and the J gene lost 6 bases, with 15 bases spanning the gap. Germline V gene lookup returns CDR1 LNHDA and CDR2 SQIVND (reference sequence). This CDR3 is built from 15 residues. This CDR3 reads CASSMGGQGGQPQHF. The CDR3 coding sequence is TGTGCCAGTAGTATGGGGGGGCAGGGCGGTCAGCCCCAGCATTTT.

This clone was observed once. V gene TRBV18 combines with J gene TRBJ2-5; D is tentatively TRBD1 or TRBD2 (5 bases each). The germline V gene encodes CDR1 KGHSH and CDR2 LQKENI. There are 14 residues in the CDR3. V lost 3 bases, J lost 7 bases, and 15 bases lay in between. CDR3 sequence reads: CASSPGTPAGTQYF. The CDR3 DNA reads as TGTGCCAGCTCACCGGGGACCCCCGCGGGGACCCAGTACTTC.

This clone was found a few times. The chain employs TRBV3-1 (or the pseudogene TRBV3-2) and TRBJ1-1; D remains unclear. This CDR3 comprises 14 residues. Trimming removed 2 bases from V and 1 base from J, with 8 bases in between. Germline values: CDR1 LGHDT, CDR2 YNNKEL (reference sequence). The CDR3 sequence is CASSQTDRNTEAFF. CDR3 nucleotides: TGTGCCAGCAGCCAAACCGACCGGAACACTGAAGCTTTCTTT.

The chain combines TRBV18 with TRBJ1-6; a weak D match, TRBD1 (5 bases). The CDR3 has 17 residues. Trimming shortened V by 1 base and J by 7 bases, and 17 bases separated the two germline ends. Germline CDR1 is KGHSH and CDR2 is LQKENI. The CDR3 reads CASSPLSPGGGNSPLHF. In DNA form, the CDR3 reads TGTGCCAGCTCACCACTCTCCCCGGGCGGGGGAAATTCACCCCTCCACTTT.

The CDR3 loop reads CASSQSRSRRIGSPLHF. The CDR3 bases are TGCGCCAGCAGCCAAAGCAGATCGAGGAGAATCGGTTCACCCCTCCACTTT. The chain has TRBV4-1 and TRBJ1-6; D gene unclear. Trimming left V 2 bases short and J 9 bases short, with 20 bases between. Germline V lookup: CDR1 MGHRA, CDR2 YSYEKL. The CDR3 covers 17 residues.

This chain connects TRBV25-1 to TRBJ1-5, with D perhaps TRBD1 (6 bases). V lost 4 bases and J lost 2, with 15 bases in between. The germline V gene has CDR1 MGHDK and CDR2 SYGVNS. The CDR3 spans 16 residues. CDR3 amino acids: CASSGFEGGGNQPQHF. DNA of the CDR3: TGTGCCAGCAGTGGATTTGAGGGGGGAGGCAATCAGCCCCAGCATTTT.

The chain recombines TRBV5-6 with TRBJ1-2; no firm D call. The CDR3 is 13 amino acids. In germline, CDR1 is SGHDT, CDR2 YYEEEE. Trimming left V 4 bases short and J 6 bases short, with 13 bases between. The CDR3, as DNA: TGTGCCAGCAGCGAGAACTTTGCCGATGGCTACACCTTC. It codes for CASSENFADGYTF.

This chain links TRBV7-9 with TRBJ2-3; 7 bases are a match to TRBD2. Germline assignment: CDR1 SEHNR and CDR2 FQNEAQ (reference sequence). The CDR3 covers 15 residues. After removal of 3 bases from V and 4 bases from J, the junction contained 7 bases not matched to a gene. For the CDR3, the DNA is TGTGCCAGCAGCTTCAGGGAGGGCGGGGCAGATACGCAGTATTTT. It translates to CASSFREGGADTQYF.

J is TRBJ1-5 and V is TRBV3-1 (or the pseudogene TRBV3-2), with D unclear. V dropped 4 bases and J dropped 4 bases, with 5 bases sitting between them. CDR1 LGHDT and CDR2 YNNKEL come from the germline V gene (reference sequence). The CDR3 is made up of 12 amino acids. This CDR3 is CASSLRNQPQHF. The CDR3 region has the DNA TGTGCCAGCAGCCTCAGGAATCAGCCCCAGCATTTT.

J is TRBJ2-2 and V is TRBV10-1; either TRBD1 or TRBD2 may fit D (6 bases each). This CDR3 has 15 amino acids. Trimming shortened V by 3 bases and J by 4 bases, and 12 bases separated the two germline ends. The germline CDR1 and CDR2 sequences are WNHNN and SYGVQD (reference sequence). As DNA, the CDR3 is TGCGCCAGCAGTGATTCTGGGGGGCCCACCGGGGAGCTGTTTTTT. This codes for CASSDSGGPTGELFF.

The chain carries TRBV7-2 and TRBJ1-2; 9 bases align to TRBD1. Germline CDR1 and CDR2: SGHTA and FQGNSA. Trimming at V came to 4 bases and at J to 7 bases, leaving 4 bases not matched to a gene. This CDR3 comprises 13 residues. The CDR3 here is CASSSRTGAGYTF. As DNA, the CDR3 is TGTGCCAGCAGCTCCCGGACAGGGGCTGGCTACACCTTC.

The rearrangement links TRBV12-3 or TRBV12-4 to TRBJ1-1, with 7 nucleotides matching TRBD1. The CDR3 is made up of 13 amino acids. V shed 6 bases and J 4 bases; nucleotides not matched to a gene: 5. The DNA for the CDR3 is TGTGCCAGCAGCGACAGGGAACGCACTGAAGCTTTCTTT. Encoded protein: CASSDRERTEAFF.

The chain recombines TRBV7-8 with TRBJ2-7; maybe TRBD1 (5 bases). The CDR3 is made up of 15 amino acids. Trimming stripped 4 bases from V and 0 bases from J, with 13 bases between. CDR1 is SGHVS and CDR2 is FQNEAQ in the germline V gene. The DNA for the CDR3 is TGTGCCAGCAGCTCCAGGGTTTCAAGCTCCTACGAGCAGTACTTC. As protein: CASSSRVSSSYEQYF.

V and J are TRBV11-2 and TRBJ2-1; no firm D call. Trimming stripped 2 bases from V and 0 bases from J, with 11 bases between. Germline V gene data show CDR1 as SGHAT and CDR2 as FQNNGV. This CDR3 contains 16 residues. DNA for the CDR3: TGTGCCAGCAGCTTACTATCCCGCCGCTCCTACAATGAGCAGTTCTTC. Translating gives CASSLLSRRSYNEQFF.

V is TRBV10-3 and J is TRBJ2-5; perhaps D is TRBD1 or TRBD2 (5 bases each). The length of the CDR3 is 13 residues. The V and J ends lost 7 bases and 3 bases respectively, with 12 bases between them. Germline assignment: CDR1 ENHRY and CDR2 SYGVKD. This chain's CDR3 is CAINGGREETQYF. The CDR3 DNA reads TGTGCCATCAATGGGGGTCGGGAAGAGACCCAGTACTTC.

This chain connects TRBV14 to TRBJ2-1, with D possibly matching TRBD1 (5 bases). The length of the CDR3 is 14 residues. Trimming pared 2 bases from V and 4 bases from J, leaving 9 bases between. Per germline, CDR1 SGHDN and CDR2 FVKESK. As DNA, the CDR3 is TGTGCCAGCAGCCAACCAGGGTATTACAATGAGCAGTTCTTC. This gives the protein CASSQPGYYNEQFF.

This clone turned up a few times. The CDR3 loop reads CASSQAGLTSSGANVLTF. The CDR3, as DNA: TGTGCCAGCAGCCAAGCCGGACTAACCAGCTCTGGGGCCAACGTCCTGACTTTC. The rearrangement uses TRBV3-1 (or the pseudogene TRBV3-2) and TRBJ2-6; maybe TRBD2 (6 bases). This CDR3 contains 18 residues. V shed 1 base and J shed 0 bases, with 13 bases lying between them. Germline V gives CDR1 LGHDT, CDR2 YNNKEL (reference sequence).

The CDR3 sequence: CASSLAGTGAPGELFF. DNA for the CDR3: TGTGCCAGCAGCTTGGCCGGGACAGGGGCCCCCGGGGAGCTGTTTTTT. This chain links TRBV5-4 with TRBJ2-2; 10 bases match TRBD1. The germline V gene has CDR1 SGHNT and CDR2 YYREEE (reference sequence). Unmatched junction bases numbered 5, after V lost 0 bases and J lost 6 bases. There are 16 residues in the CDR3.

The chain recombines TRBV19 with TRBJ1-2, with 7 nucleotides matching TRBD1. The germline V gene encodes CDR1 LNHDA and CDR2 SQIVND (reference sequence). The V and J ends lost 0 bases and 4 bases, in that order; junction bases with no gene match: 2. The CDR3 spans 14 residues. CDR3: CASSIDGTAYGYTF. DNA for the CDR3: TGTGCCAGTAGTATAGACGGGACAGCCTATGGCTACACCTTC.

The CDR3 sequence: CASSFGEQYF. CDR3 in DNA: TGTGCCAGCAGTTTCGGAGAGCAGTACTTC. The rearrangement joins TRBV28 to TRBJ2-7, with D unclear. Germline V gene data show CDR1 as MDHEN and CDR2 as SYDVKM. V was clipped by 3 bases and J by 7 bases, with 4 bases between them. This CDR3 is built from 10 residues.

This clone was counted a few times. The CDR3, as DNA: TGTGCCAGCAGTCGTAGACAGGGTCCTGAAGCTTTCTTT. Translated, it gives CASSRRQGPEAFF. The chain recombines TRBV12-3 or TRBV12-4 with TRBJ1-1, with 7 nucleotides matching TRBD1. This CDR3 has 13 amino acids. V shed 5 bases, J shed 6 bases, and the junction held 6 bases outside the gene matches.

The chain links TRBV7-9 to TRBJ1-1; D is uncertain. Germline CDR1 reads SEHNR; CDR2 reads FQNEAQ (reference sequence). The V end lost 2 bases, the J end lost 5 bases, and 12 bases lay between the germline ends. The CDR3 sequence is 14 residues long. The CDR3 spells CASSLLALSTEAFF. The CDR3 nucleotides read TGTGCCAGCAGCTTACTTGCCCTCTCGACTGAAGCTTTCTTT.

V gene TRBV11-2 combines with J gene TRBJ2-5; 7 nucleotides agree with TRBD2. V lost 5 bases, J lost 2 bases, and 5 bases stayed unmatched. Germline assignment: CDR1 SGHAT and CDR2 FQNNGV. This CDR3 has 14 amino acids. The CDR3 here is CASSRSGAQETQYF. The CDR3 DNA is TGTGCCAGCAGCCGAAGCGGGGCTCAAGAGACCCAGTACTTC.

J is TRBJ1-1 and V is TRBV7-6, with TRBD1 identical over 7 bases. The germline gives CDR1 SGHVS, CDR2 FNYEAQ. This CDR3 region has 15 residues. The ends lost 5 bases at V and 3 bases at J; junction bases unmatched: 9. This chain's CDR3 is CASSPRQGADTEAFF. In nucleotides, the CDR3 is TGTGCCAGCAGCCCTCGACAGGGCGCAGACACTGAAGCTTTCTTT.

The V call is TRBV5-5, the J call TRBJ2-7, with D uncertain. V was pared by 0 bases and J by 2 bases, with 9 bases between. This CDR3 region has 14 residues. CDR1 and CDR2 (germline): SGHKS, YYEKEE (reference sequence). CDR3 region: CASSLDGSTYEQYF. CDR3 DNA: TGTGCCAGCAGCTTGGACGGAAGTACCTACGAGCAGTACTTC.

V and J are TRBV3-1 (or the pseudogene TRBV3-2) and TRBJ1-1; weak D call: TRBD1 (6 bases). CDR3 length: 15 residues. V was clipped by 1 base and J by 1 base, with 10 bases between them. From germline, CDR1 is LGHDT and CDR2 YNNKEL (reference sequence). The CDR3 coding sequence is TGTGCCAGCAGCCAAGCCGGGACAAGGAACACTGAAGCTTTCTTT. The encoded protein is CASSQAGTRNTEAFF.

This chain links TRBV7-2 with TRBJ2-5; D might be TRBD1 (6 bases). From germline, CDR1 is SGHTA and CDR2 FQGNSA. The length of the CDR3 is 13 residues. The ends were cut back, 5 bases at V and 5 bases at J, with 12 bases in the middle. As DNA, the CDR3 is TGTGCCAGCAGCGGCAGGGGTCGGGAGACCCAGTACTTC. It codes for CASSGRGRETQYF. Variable domain in full (rest from reference TRBV7-2 and TRBJ2-5): GAGVSQSPSNKVTEKGKDVELRCDPISGHTALYWYRQSLGQGLEFLIYFQGNSAPDKSGLPSDRFSAERTGGSVSTLTIQRTQQEDSAVYLCASSGRGRETQYFGPGTRLLVL.